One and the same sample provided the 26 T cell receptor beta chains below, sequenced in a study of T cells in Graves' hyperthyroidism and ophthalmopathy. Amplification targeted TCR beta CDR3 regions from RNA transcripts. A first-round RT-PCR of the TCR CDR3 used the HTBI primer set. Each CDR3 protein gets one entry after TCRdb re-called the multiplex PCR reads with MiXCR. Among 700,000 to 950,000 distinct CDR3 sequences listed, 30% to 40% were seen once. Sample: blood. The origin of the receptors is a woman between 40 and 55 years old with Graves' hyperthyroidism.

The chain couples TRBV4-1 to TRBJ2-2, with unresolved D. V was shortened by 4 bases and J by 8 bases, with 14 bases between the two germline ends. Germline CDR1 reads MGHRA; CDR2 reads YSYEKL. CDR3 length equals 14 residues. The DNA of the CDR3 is TGCGCCAGCAGCCTGACCCACCCGTCAGGGGAGCTGTTTTTT. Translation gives CASSLTHPSGELFF.

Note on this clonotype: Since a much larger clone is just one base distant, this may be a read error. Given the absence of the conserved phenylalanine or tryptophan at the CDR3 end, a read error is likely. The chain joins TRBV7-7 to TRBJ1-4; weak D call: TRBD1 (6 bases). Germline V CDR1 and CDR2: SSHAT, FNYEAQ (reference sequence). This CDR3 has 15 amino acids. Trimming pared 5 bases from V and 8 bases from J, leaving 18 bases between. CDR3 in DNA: TGTGCCAGCAGCCTAGGGGGGACGACGGGGGAAAAACTGTTTTCT. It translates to CASSLGGTTGEKLFS.

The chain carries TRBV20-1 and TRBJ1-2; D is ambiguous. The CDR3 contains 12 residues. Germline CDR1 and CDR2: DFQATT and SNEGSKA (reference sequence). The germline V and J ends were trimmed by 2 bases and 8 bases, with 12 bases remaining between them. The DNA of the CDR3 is TGCAGTGCTAGACCATTGGCGGGGGGCTACACCTTC. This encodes CSARPLAGGYTF.

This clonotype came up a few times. The CDR3: CAIAPWGDSPLHF. CDR3 nucleotides: TGTGCCATCGCTCCCTGGGGCGATTCACCCCTCCACTTT. The V and J genes are TRBV10-3 and TRBJ1-6, with D perhaps TRBD1 (5 bases). The CDR3 is 13 residues long. The ends were cut back, 8 bases at V and 8 bases at J, with 13 bases in the middle. From germline, CDR1 is ENHRY and CDR2 SYGVKD.

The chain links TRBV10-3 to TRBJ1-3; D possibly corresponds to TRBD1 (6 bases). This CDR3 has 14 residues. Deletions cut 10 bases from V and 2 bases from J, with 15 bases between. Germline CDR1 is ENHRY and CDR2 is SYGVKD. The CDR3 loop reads CASSTGQPGNTIYF. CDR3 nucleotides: TGTGCCAGCAGCACAGGGCAGCCTGGAAACACCATATATTTT.

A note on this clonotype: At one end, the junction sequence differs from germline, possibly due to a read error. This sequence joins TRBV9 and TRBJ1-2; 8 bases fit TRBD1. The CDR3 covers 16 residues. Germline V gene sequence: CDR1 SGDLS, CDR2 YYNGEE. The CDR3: CTSSEYLDRGPYGYTF. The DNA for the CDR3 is TGTACCAGCAGCGAGTATCTAGACAGGGGCCCCTATGGCTACACCTTC.

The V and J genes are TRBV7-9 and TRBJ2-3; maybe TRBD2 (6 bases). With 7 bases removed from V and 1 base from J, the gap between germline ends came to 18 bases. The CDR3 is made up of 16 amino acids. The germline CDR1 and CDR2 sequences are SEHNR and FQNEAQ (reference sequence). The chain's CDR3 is CASTLGVGGGTDTQYF. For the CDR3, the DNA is TGTGCCAGCACCTTGGGGGTCGGCGGGGGCACAGATACGCAGTATTTT.

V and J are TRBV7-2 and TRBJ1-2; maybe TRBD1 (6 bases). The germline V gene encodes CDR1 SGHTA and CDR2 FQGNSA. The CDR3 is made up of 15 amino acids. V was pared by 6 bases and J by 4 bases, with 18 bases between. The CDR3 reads CASSFAGGRGYGYTF. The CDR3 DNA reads TGTGCCAGCAGTTTTGCCGGGGGGCGGGGCTATGGCTACACCTTC.

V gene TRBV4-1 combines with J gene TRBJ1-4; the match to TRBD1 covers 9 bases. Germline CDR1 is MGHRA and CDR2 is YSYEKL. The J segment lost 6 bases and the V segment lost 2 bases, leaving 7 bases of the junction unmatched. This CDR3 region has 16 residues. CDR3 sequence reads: CASSQITRDRDEKLFF. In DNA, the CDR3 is TGCGCCAGCAGCCAAATAACGCGGGACAGGGATGAAAAACTGTTTTTT.

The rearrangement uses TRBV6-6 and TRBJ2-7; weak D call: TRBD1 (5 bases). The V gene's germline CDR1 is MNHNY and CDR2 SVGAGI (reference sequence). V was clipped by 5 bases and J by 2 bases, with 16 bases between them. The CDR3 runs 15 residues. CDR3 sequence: CASSEEPDTAYEQYF. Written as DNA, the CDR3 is TGTGCCAGCAGTGAGGAACCGGACACAGCCTACGAGCAGTACTTC.

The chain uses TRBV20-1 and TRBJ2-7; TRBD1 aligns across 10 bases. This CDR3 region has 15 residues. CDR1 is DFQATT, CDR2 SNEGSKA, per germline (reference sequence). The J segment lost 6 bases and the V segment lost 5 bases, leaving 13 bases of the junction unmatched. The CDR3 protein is CSAARTGTGASEQYF. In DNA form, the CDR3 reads TGCAGTGCTGCGAGGACCGGGACAGGGGCTTCCGAGCAGTACTTC.

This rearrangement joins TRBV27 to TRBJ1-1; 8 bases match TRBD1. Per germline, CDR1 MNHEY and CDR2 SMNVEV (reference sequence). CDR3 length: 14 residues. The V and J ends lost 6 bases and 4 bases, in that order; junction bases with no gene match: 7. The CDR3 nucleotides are TGTGCCAGCAGCTTCAGGGGGCTTGGCACTGAAGCTTTCTTT. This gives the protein CASSFRGLGTEAFF.

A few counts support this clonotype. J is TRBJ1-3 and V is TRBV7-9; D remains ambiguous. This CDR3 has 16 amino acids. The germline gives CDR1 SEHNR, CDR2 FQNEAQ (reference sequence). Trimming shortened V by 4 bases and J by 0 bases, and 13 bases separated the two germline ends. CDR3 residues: CASSWEQIYSGNTIYF. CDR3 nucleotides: TGTGCCAGCAGCTGGGAACAAATCTACTCTGGAAACACCATATATTTT.

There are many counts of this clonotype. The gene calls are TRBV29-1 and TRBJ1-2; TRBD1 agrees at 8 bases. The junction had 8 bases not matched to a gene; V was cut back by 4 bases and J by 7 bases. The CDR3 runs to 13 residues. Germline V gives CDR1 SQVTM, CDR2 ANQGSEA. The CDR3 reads CSVGRQGAFGYTF. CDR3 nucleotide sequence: TGCAGCGTTGGGAGGCAGGGGGCTTTTGGCTACACCTTC. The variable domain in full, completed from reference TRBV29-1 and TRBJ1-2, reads SAVISQKPSRDICQRGTSLTIQCQVDSQVTMMFWYRQQPGQSLTLIATANQGSEATYESGFVIDKFPISRPNLTFSTLTVSNMSPEDSSIYLCSVGRQGAFGYTFGSGTRLTVV.

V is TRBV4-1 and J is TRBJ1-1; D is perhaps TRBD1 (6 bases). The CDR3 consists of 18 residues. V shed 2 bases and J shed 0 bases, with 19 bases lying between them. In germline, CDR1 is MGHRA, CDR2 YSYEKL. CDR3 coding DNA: TGCGCCAGCAGCCAACTAGGGGTGAAACAGGGACTGAACACTGAAGCTTTCTTT. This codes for CASSQLGVKQGLNTEAFF.

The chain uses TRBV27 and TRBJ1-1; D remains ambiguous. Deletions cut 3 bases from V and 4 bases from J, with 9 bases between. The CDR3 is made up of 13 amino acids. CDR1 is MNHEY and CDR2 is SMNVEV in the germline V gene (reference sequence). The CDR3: CASSFSESTEAFF. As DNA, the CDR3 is TGTGCCAGCAGTTTCTCCGAGAGCACTGAAGCTTTCTTT.

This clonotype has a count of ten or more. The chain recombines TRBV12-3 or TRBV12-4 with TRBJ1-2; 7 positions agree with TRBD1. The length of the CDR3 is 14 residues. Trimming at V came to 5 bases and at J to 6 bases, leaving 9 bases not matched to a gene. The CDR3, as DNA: TGTGCCAGCAGTGGAAGGCAGGGGGAGGATGGCTACACCTTC. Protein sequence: CASSGRQGEDGYTF.

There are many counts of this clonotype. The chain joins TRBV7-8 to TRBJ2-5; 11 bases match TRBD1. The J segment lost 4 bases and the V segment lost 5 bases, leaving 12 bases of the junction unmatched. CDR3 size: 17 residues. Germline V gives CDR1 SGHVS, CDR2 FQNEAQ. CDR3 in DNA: TGTGCCAGCAGCCCCGAAATTGGACAGGGGGCGTCAGAGACCCAGTACTTC. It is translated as CASSPEIGQGASETQYF.

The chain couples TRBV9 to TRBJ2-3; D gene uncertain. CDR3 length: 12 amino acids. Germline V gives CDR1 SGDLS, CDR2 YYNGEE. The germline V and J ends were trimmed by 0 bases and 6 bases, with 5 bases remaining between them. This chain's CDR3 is CASSVEADTQYF. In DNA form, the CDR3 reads TGTGCCAGCAGCGTAGAAGCCGATACGCAGTATTTT.

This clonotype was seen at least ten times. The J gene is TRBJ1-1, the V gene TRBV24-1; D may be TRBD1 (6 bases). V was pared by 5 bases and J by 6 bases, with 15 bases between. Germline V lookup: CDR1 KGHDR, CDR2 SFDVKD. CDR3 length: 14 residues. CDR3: CATSVGGDVAEAFF. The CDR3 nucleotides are TGTGCCACCAGTGTAGGGGGAGATGTCGCTGAAGCTTTCTTT.

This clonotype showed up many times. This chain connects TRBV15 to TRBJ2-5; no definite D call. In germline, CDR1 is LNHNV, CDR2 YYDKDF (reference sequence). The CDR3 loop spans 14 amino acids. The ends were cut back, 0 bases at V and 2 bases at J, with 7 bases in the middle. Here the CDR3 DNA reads TGTGCCACCAGCAGAGAGGGGATTCAAGAGACCCAGTACTTC. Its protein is CATSREGIQETQYF.

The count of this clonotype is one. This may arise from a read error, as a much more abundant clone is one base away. The CDR3 coding sequence is TGTGCCAGCAGTCCCGACGGTAGAAATTCATCCCTCCACTTT. Translating it yields CASSPDGRNSSLHF. The J gene is TRBJ1-6, the V gene TRBV10-2; D gene uncertain. Germline CDR1 and CDR2: WSHSY and SAAADI. The CDR3 length is 14 residues.

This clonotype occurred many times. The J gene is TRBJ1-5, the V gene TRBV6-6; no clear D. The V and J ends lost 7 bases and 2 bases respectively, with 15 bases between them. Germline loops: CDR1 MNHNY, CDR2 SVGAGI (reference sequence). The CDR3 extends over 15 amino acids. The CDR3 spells CASTRRDGRNQPQHF. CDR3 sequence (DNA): TGTGCCAGCACCCGCCGGGATGGTCGCAATCAGCCCCAGCATTTT.

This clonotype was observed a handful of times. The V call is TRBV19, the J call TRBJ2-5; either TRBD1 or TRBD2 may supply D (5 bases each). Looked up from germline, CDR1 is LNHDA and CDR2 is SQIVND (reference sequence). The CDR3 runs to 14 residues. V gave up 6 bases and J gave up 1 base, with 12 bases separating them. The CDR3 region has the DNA TGTGCCAGTAGAGGGGACGGGATCCAAGAGACCCAGTACTTC. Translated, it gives CASRGDGIQETQYF.

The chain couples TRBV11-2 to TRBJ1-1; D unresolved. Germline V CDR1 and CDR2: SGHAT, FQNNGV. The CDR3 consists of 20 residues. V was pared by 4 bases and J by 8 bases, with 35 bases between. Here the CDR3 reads CASSWVPLPKNSFGRQEAFF. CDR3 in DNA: TGTGCCAGCAGCTGGGTTCCACTGCCAAAAAACAGTTTCGGCAGGCAAGAAGCTTTCTTT.

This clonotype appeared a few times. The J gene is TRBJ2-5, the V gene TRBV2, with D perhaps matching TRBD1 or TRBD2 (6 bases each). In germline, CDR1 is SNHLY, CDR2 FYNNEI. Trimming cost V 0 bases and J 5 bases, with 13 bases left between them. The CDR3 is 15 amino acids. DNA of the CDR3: TGTGCCAGCAGTGAAGCGCCCTACGGGGGCGAGACCCAGTACTTC. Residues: CASSEAPYGGETQYF. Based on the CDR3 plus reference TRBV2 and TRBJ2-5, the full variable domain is EPEVTQTPSHQVTQMGQEVILRCVPISNHLYFYWYRQILGQKVEFLVSFYNNEISEKSEIFDDQFSVERPDGSNFTLKIRSTKLEDSAMYFCASSEAPYGGETQYFGPGTRLLVL.